This is a list of T cell receptor beta chains from one sample in a study of Ad26.COV2.S vaccination and SARS-CoV-2 variants. Repertoires were generated with immunoSEQ multiplex PCR, while TCRdb's copy carries only in-frame clones and drops some. This table has roughly 700,000 clones, about 89% appearing once. Sequenced here: peripheral blood, sampled in a trial of Ad26.COV2.S vaccine versus placebo. All receptors come from a person between 18 and 65 years old who received the Ad26.COV2.S COVID-19 vaccine or a placebo. CDR3s include the opening cysteine and the closing phenylalanine or tryptophan. A D gene is named only where the DNA matches it firmly. A row's size may be missing; if present it is once, few, many or a size class.

clone_size: NA
v_call: TRBV30
j_call: TRBJ2-7
d_call: TRBD1
cdr3_aa: CAWSNRGIYEQYF
cdr3_nt: TGTGCCTGGAGTAACAGGGGGATATACGAGCAGTACTTC

clone_size: NA
v_call: TRBV3-1/TRBV3-2
j_call: TRBJ2-7
d_call: TRBD1
cdr3_aa: CASSPEPSDRASYEQYF
cdr3_nt: TGTGCCAGCAGCCCGGAACCTTCGGACAGGGCATCCTACGAGCAGTACTTC

clone_size: NA
v_call: TRBV11-3
j_call: TRBJ2-2
d_call: NA
cdr3_aa: CASSLDRRQGGAGELFF
cdr3_nt: TGTGCCAGCAGCTTAGATCGGAGACAGGGAGGAGCCGGGGAGCTGTTTTTT

clone_size: NA
v_call: TRBV7-9
j_call: TRBJ2-7
d_call: NA
cdr3_aa: CASSPMGGAHEQYF
cdr3_nt: TGTGCCAGCAGCCCTATGGGGGGGGCCCACGAGCAGTACTTC

clone_size: NA
v_call: TRBV9
j_call: TRBJ1-4
d_call: TRBD1
cdr3_aa: CASSPRTGTEKLFF
cdr3_nt: TGTGCCAGCAGCCCCCGGACAGGGACTGAAAAACTGTTTTTT

clone_size: NA
v_call: TRBV12-3/TRBV12-4
j_call: TRBJ2-3
d_call: NA
cdr3_aa: CASRLGGTDTQYF
cdr3_nt: TGTGCCAGCAGGCTCGGGGGCACAGATACGCAGTATTTT

clone_size: NA
v_call: TRBV7-9
j_call: TRBJ1-2
d_call: NA
cdr3_aa: CASSQETYYGYTF
cdr3_nt: TGTGCCAGCAGCCAGGAAACTTACTATGGCTACACCTTC

clone_size: NA
v_call: TRBV6-5
j_call: TRBJ2-1
d_call: TRBD1
cdr3_aa: CASSYSRTGYNEQFF
cdr3_nt: TGTGCCAGCAGTTACTCGCGGACAGGGTACAATGAGCAGTTCTTC

clone_size: NA
v_call: TRBV7-2
j_call: TRBJ2-3
d_call: TRBD2
cdr3_aa: CASSLSGLAGGIDTQYF
cdr3_nt: TGTGCCAGCAGCCTATCGGGACTAGCGGGGGGGATAGATACGCAGTATTTT

clone_size: NA
v_call: TRBV5-1
j_call: TRBJ1-1
d_call: NA
cdr3_aa: CASSFSGGTMTNTEAFF
cdr3_nt: TGCGCCAGCAGCTTCTCCGGCGGTACCATGACGAACACTGAAGCTTTCTTT

clone_size: NA
v_call: TRBV5-1
j_call: TRBJ2-2
d_call: TRBD2
cdr3_aa: CASSIYRAGAGELFF
cdr3_nt: TGCGCCAGCAGCATCTATCGAGCGGGGGCCGGGGAGCTGTTTTTT

clone_size: few
v_call: TRBV10-1
j_call: TRBJ1-1
d_call: NA
cdr3_aa: CASSENGNTEAFF
cdr3_nt: TGCGCCAGCAGTGAAAATGGGAACACTGAAGCTTTCTTT

clone_size: NA
v_call: TRBV7-2
j_call: TRBJ1-3
d_call: NA
cdr3_aa: CASSLEQGSGNTIYF
cdr3_nt: TGTGCCAGCAGCTTAGAGCAGGGCTCTGGAAACACCATATATTTT

clone_size: NA
v_call: TRBV30
j_call: TRBJ2-7
d_call: NA
cdr3_aa: CAWSVQGGYEQYF
cdr3_nt: TGTGCCTGGAGTGTACAGGGTGGCTACGAGCAGTACTTC

clone_size: NA
v_call: TRBV19
j_call: TRBJ2-2
d_call: TRBD1
cdr3_aa: CASSVPQGSWTGELFF
cdr3_nt: TGTGCCAGTAGTGTCCCACAGGGGAGCTGGACCGGGGAGCTGTTTTTT

clone_size: few
v_call: TRBV7-2
j_call: TRBJ2-7
d_call: TRBD1
cdr3_aa: CASSIGQGPYEQYF
cdr3_nt: TGTGCCAGCAGCATCGGACAGGGCCCCTACGAGCAGTACTTC

clone_size: NA
v_call: TRBV7-9
j_call: TRBJ2-2
d_call: NA
cdr3_aa: CASSYRGWELFF
cdr3_nt: TGTGCCAGCAGTTATAGGGGGTGGGAGCTGTTTTTT

clone_size: NA
v_call: TRBV6-4
j_call: TRBJ2-2
d_call: TRBD2
cdr3_aa: CASSPLAGATGELFF
cdr3_nt: TGTGCCAGCAGCCCACTAGCGGGAGCTACCGGGGAGCTGTTTTTT